What follows describes a single TCR beta chain. Antigen specificity is unknown. These data are taken from a study of T cell responses to AZD1222 COVID-19 vaccine. With 6 bases removed from V and 4 bases from J, the gap between germline ends came to 12 bases. The V gene's germline CDR1 is LNHNV and CDR2 YYDKDF (reference sequence). CDR3 size: 13 residues. Whole-study results and caveats: Targets within unmutated variant regions were reportedly found for nearly half of spike-specific TCRs. The number of AZD1222 recipients seropositive at baseline was only 5 to 7.

Profiling relied on immunoSEQ multiplex PCR, and the TCRdb table lists in-frame clones only, not all of them. The table has roughly 78,000 clones, 70% to 85% seen once. This rearrangement joins TRBV15 to TRBJ1-2, with a weak D call TRBD1 (5 bases). The sample here was peripheral blood, taken on day 0 of AZD1222 vaccination. The clonotype was recovered from an adult in good health. The CDR3 protein is CATSEGVGYGYTF. The CDR3 DNA follows: TGTGCCACCAGTGAAGGGGTCGGCTATGGCTACACCTTC.